A single sample is the source of the 5 T cell receptor beta chains below, sequenced in a study of immune evolution from preneoplasia to lung adenocarcinoma. Sequenced by immunoSEQ multiplex PCR; TCRdb stores in-frame clones only, minus some. This table holds around 13,000 clones, 80% found once. The source material was FFPE minimally invasive lung adenocarcinoma tissue. All receptors come from an older person with lung adenocarcinoma.

The chain recombines TRBV6-6 with TRBJ2-3; perhaps D is TRBD1 or TRBD2 (5 bases each). The V gene lost 0 bases and the J gene lost 2 bases, with 12 bases spanning the gap. Germline V gene data show CDR1 as MNHNY and CDR2 as SVGAGI (reference sequence). The CDR3 contains 16 residues. CDR3 in amino acids: CASSYSAQGVTDTQYF. The DNA of the CDR3 is TGTGCCAGCAGTTACTCGGCTCAGGGAGTCACAGATACGCAGTATTTT.

V is TRBV7-9 and J is TRBJ2-5; the match to TRBD2 covers 11 bases. This CDR3 contains 15 residues. Trimming at V came to 3 bases and at J to 5 bases, leaving 5 bases not matched to a gene. Germline V gene lookup returns CDR1 SEHNR and CDR2 FQNEAQ (reference sequence). CDR3 DNA sequence: TGTGCCAGCAGCTTTCCGACTAGCGGGGCGGAGACCCAGTACTTC. Amino acid sequence: CASSFPTSGAETQYF. Full variable domain (remainder filled in from reference TRBV7-9 and TRBJ2-5): DTGVSQNPRHKITKRGQNVTFRCDPISEHNRLYWYRQTLGQGPEFLTYFQNEAQLEKSRLLSDRFSAERPKGSFSTLEIQRTEQGDSAMYLCASSFPTSGAETQYFGPGTRLLVL.

This sequence joins TRBV7-9 and TRBJ1-6; 11 bases map to TRBD1. This CDR3 comprises 15 residues. After removal of 3 bases from V and 6 bases from J, the junction contained 1 base not matched to a gene. Germline-derived CDR1 and CDR2 are SEHNR and FQNEAQ (reference sequence). The DNA of the CDR3 is TGTGCCAGCAGCTTCGGACAGGGGGCTAATTCACCCCTCCACTTT. Protein sequence: CASSFGQGANSPLHF.

This chain joins TRBV11-3 and TRBJ2-2, with D perhaps matching TRBD2 (5 bases). CDR3 length equals 13 residues. V was trimmed by 5 bases and J by 10 bases, leaving 14 bases between them. Per the germline V gene, CDR1 is SGHNT and CDR2 is YENEEA. This CDR3 is CASSRDAAEELFF. The CDR3 DNA follows: TGTGCCAGCAGCCGGGATGCCGCCGAGGAGCTGTTTTTT. The full variable domain, its missing parts supplied by reference TRBV11-3 and TRBJ2-2, is EAGVVQSPRYKIIEKKQPVAFWCNPISGHNTLYWYLQNLGQGPELLIRYENEEAVDDSQLPKDRFSAERLKGVDSTLKIQPAELGDSAVYLCASSRDAAEELFFGEGSRLTVL.

The chain links TRBV11-3 to TRBJ1-1; TRBD1 might be the D (6 bases). This CDR3 contains 14 residues. The germline CDR1 and CDR2 sequences are SGHNT and YENEEA. V lost 3 bases, J lost 10 bases, and 18 bases lay in between. The CDR3 loop reads CASSFLGARGGAFF. In nucleotides, the CDR3 is TGTGCCAGCAGCTTTCTGGGGGCTAGAGGGGGAGCTTTCTTT.